This T cell receptor (beta chain) was found in a study of response to subunit inactivated influenza vaccine (dated by TCRdb to 2017 to 2018). Broadly, across the study: To follow how T cells responded to a trivalent subunit inactivated influenza vaccine, the researchers relied on deep quantitative profiling of the T cell receptor repertoire. The investigation overall reported the following: The authors suggested that each seasonal influenza vaccination may recruit only a limited number of new T cells.

About this clonotype: It has no known antigen specificity. There are no base qualities to consult, and no much larger clone falls within one base.

The library was made by RT-PCR. For sequencing, an Illumina HiSeq 2500 was employed. The raw public data were reprocessed by TCRdb itself: fastp quality trimming at Q25, MiXCR clonotype calling, in-frame beta chains only. Each entry is one CDR3 protein sequence, shown with its most common DNA and genes. The sample yields 450,000 to 600,000 distinct CDR3 sequences; approximately 7.8% were counted once. The ten largest clones take up 10% to 15% of the sample. Deletion took 1 base off V and 3 bases off J, with a span of 18 bases between the germline ends. From cysteine to phenylalanine, the CDR3 is 17 amino acids long. The retained sequence is limited to the CDR3, 51 bases, with the frame set at the first base. CDR1 and CDR2 were assigned from the germline V gene as SGHTA and FQGNSA.

Material: PBMCs from blood, obtained less than 30 months after vaccination. This TCR came from a man aged 50 to 75 who received an inactivated influenza vaccine. Donor details come from another sample of the same person, matched by shared clones. Rearrangement joined TRBV7-2 to TRBJ1-1; the best D guess is TRBD1, with 5 bases matching. The DNA is as follows: TGTGCCAGCAGCTTAGGGGGCGCAGTGGGGATTTACACTGAAGCTTTCTTT. Its translation reads: CASSLGGAVGIYTEAFF. This CDR3, with the reference TRBV7-2 and TRBJ1-1 proteins standing in past its ends, gives the full variable domain GAGVSQSPSNKVTEKGKDVELRCDPISGHTALYWYRQSLGQGLEFLIYFQGNSAPDKSGLPSDRFSAERTGGSVSTLTIQRTQQEDSAVYLCASSLGGAVGIYTEAFFGQGTRLTVV.